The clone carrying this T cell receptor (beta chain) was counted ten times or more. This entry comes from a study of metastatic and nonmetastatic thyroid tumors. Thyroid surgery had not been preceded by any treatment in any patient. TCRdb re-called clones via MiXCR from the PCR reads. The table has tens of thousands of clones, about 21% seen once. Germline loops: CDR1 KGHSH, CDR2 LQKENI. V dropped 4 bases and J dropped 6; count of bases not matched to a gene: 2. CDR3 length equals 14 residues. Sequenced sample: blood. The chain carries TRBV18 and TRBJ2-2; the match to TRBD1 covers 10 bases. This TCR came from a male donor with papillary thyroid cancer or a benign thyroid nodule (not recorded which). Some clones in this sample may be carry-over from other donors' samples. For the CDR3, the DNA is TGTGCCAGCTCACGGGACAGGGGTTCCGGGGAGCTGTTTTTT. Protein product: CASSRDRGSGELFF.